The 29 T cell receptor beta chains presented below share a single source sample, sequenced in a study of CD8+ T cells in alopecia areata. Extracted RNA was reverse transcribed into cDNA, the sequencing template. Profiled with immunoSEQ multiplex PCR; TCRdb holds only in-frame clones, not every one. The sample has 130,000 to 150,000 clones, 51% seen once. Sequencing used CD4+ T cells sorted from blood, obtained at week 0. Receptors were obtained from a human donor with alopecia areata.

The chain has TRBV4-1 and TRBJ1-5, with a possible D match to TRBD1 (5 bases). CDR1 is MGHRA, CDR2 YSYEKL, per germline. The CDR3 totals 18 residues. Trimming took off 0 bases at V and 2 bases at J, with 17 bases between the two ends. Here the CDR3 DNA reads TGCGCCAGCAGCCAAGATTTGGGAGTGGGGGGTGGCAATCAGCCCCAGCATTTT. Protein sequence: CASSQDLGVGGGNQPQHF.

This clone was seen just once. This chain connects TRBV20-1 to TRBJ2-5, with a possible D match to TRBD2 (6 bases). Trimming cost V 6 bases and J 13 bases, with 18 bases left between them. The CDR3 is made up of 11 amino acids. The germline CDR1 and CDR2 sequences are DFQATT and SNEGSKA (reference sequence). This chain's CDR3 is CSAPLAGLSYF. DNA of the CDR3: TGCAGTGCCCCCCTCGCCGGACTATCGTACTTC.

This chain uses TRBV29-1 with TRBJ2-3; no definite D call. Trimming removed 1 base from V and 2 bases from J, with 10 bases in between. Germline CDR1 and CDR2: SQVTM and ANQGSEA. The CDR3 contains 14 residues. The CDR3: CSVEAGPSTDTQYF. CDR3 DNA sequence: TGCAGCGTTGAAGCAGGACCCTCCACAGATACGCAGTATTTT.

The rearrangement links TRBV5-1 to TRBJ2-7, with 8 bases identical to TRBD1. Germline CDR1 and CDR2: SGHRS and YFSETQ. Trimming at V came to 3 bases and at J to 2 bases, leaving 7 bases not matched to a gene. This CDR3 has 15 residues. CDR3 DNA sequence: TGCGCCAGCAGCTCCGGACAGGGTCTGACCTACGAGCAGTACTTC. Translating gives CASSSGQGLTYEQYF.

V usage is TRBV9 and J usage is TRBJ1-1; no clear D. The CDR3 contains 13 residues. The ends were cut back, 4 bases at V and 11 bases at J, with 18 bases in the middle. Germline lookup yields CDR1 SGDLS and CDR2 YYNGEE. The CDR3 nucleotides read TGTGCCAGCAGCTCCAGATCGAGGGAGGAGGCTTTCTTT. Translation gives CASSSRSREEAFF.

The chain is built from TRBV30 and TRBJ2-3; tentative D call: TRBD2 (7 bases). Trimming stripped 2 bases from V and 4 bases from J, with 13 bases between. Germline-derived CDR1 and CDR2 are GTSNPN and SVGIG (reference sequence). The CDR3 consists of 14 residues. CDR3 sequence (DNA): TGTGCCTGGAGTAGGGGGAGGGAATCAGATACGCAGTATTTT. Residues: CAWSRGRESDTQYF.

The chain links TRBV29-1 to TRBJ2-4; 8 positions match TRBD2. Germline CDR1 and CDR2: SQVTM and ANQGSEA. This CDR3 contains 12 residues. V was pared by 4 bases and J by 7 bases, with 3 bases of the junction left unmatched. The CDR3 reads CSVGLAGNIQYF. For the CDR3, the DNA is TGCAGCGTTGGGCTAGCGGGTAACATTCAGTACTTC.

This clone was observed a few times. This chain uses TRBV7-2 with TRBJ2-2; no clear D. This CDR3 contains 14 residues. CDR1 and CDR2 from the germline V gene are SGHTA and FQGNSA. The V gene lost 3 bases and the J gene lost 5 bases, with 10 bases spanning the gap. In DNA form, the CDR3 reads TGTGCCAGCAGCTTTAAAGGGCGGACCGGGGAGCTGTTTTTT. This translates into CASSFKGRTGELFF.

The J gene is TRBJ1-5, the V gene TRBV18, with D unclear. The CDR3 is 13 residues long. Trimming stripped 5 bases from V and 7 bases from J, with 12 bases between. Germline V gene data show CDR1 as KGHSH and CDR2 as LQKENI. CDR3: CASSNEGAQPQHF. CDR3 coding DNA: TGTGCCAGCTCAAACGAAGGCGCCCAGCCCCAGCATTTT.

V and J are TRBV30 and TRBJ2-7; D is perhaps TRBD2 (5 bases). This CDR3 has 13 residues. Trimming took 2 bases from V and 2 from J, leaving 10 bases between them. Germline V gene lookup returns CDR1 GTSNPN and CDR2 SVGIG (reference sequence). The CDR3 DNA is TGTGCCTGGAGTCCGGGGTCCACCTACGAGCAGTACTTC. Translating it yields CAWSPGSTYEQYF. Using reference TRBV30 and TRBJ2-7 for the parts outside the CDR3, the full variable domain is SQTIHQWPATLVQPVGSPLSLECTVEGTSNPNLYWYRQAAGRGLQLLFYSVGIGQISSEVPQNLSASRPQDRQFILSSKKLLLSDSGFYLCAWSPGSTYEQYFGPGTRLTVT.

The sample holds a few counts of this clone. V usage is TRBV7-2 and J usage is TRBJ2-7; D not certain. V was cut by 5 bases and J by 0 bases, with 8 bases left in between. The CDR3 contains 13 residues. Germline V gives CDR1 SGHTA, CDR2 FQGNSA. The CDR3 DNA is TGTGCCAGCAGCCTCAGGTTCTCCTACGAGCAGTACTTC. This gives the protein CASSLRFSYEQYF.

The V gene is TRBV29-1, the J gene TRBJ1-2; perhaps TRBD1 as D (6 bases). Between the trimmed V and J ends, which lost 1 base and 1 base, there was a span of 7 bases. The CDR3 is 13 amino acids. From germline, CDR1 is SQVTM and CDR2 ANQGSEA. CDR3: CSVEGRGNYGYTF. CDR3 nucleotide sequence: TGCAGCGTTGAAGGCAGGGGTAACTATGGCTACACCTTC.

This clone was counted only a few times. The chain has TRBV29-1 and TRBJ1-2, with TRBD1 matching over 11 bases. The CDR3 contains 13 residues. CDR1 and CDR2 (germline): SQVTM, ANQGSEA. Trimming removed 7 bases from V and 5 bases from J; junction bases left unmatched: 6. CDR3 amino acids: CSAGTGGNYGYTF. CDR3 coding DNA: TGCAGCGCTGGGACAGGGGGGAATTATGGCTACACCTTC.

The chain carries TRBV2 and TRBJ2-5; the D is unclear. CDR3 size: 12 residues. The V end lost 5 bases, the J end lost 5 bases, and 9 bases lay between the germline ends. Per germline, CDR1 SNHLY and CDR2 FYNNEI. CDR3 nucleotide sequence: TGTGCCAGCAGTAGGGTTGAGGAGACCCAGTACTTC. This translates into CASSRVEETQYF.

In this sample, this clone turned up a few times. The chain recombines TRBV5-1 with TRBJ1-2; maybe TRBD1 (6 bases). The germline V and J ends were trimmed by 4 bases and 8 bases, with 15 bases remaining between them. The germline V gene has CDR1 SGHRS and CDR2 YFSETQ. This CDR3 is 13 amino acids long. CDR3 bases: TGCGCCAGCAGCCGAACAGGGCCCGGGGGCTACACCTTC. Protein product: CASSRTGPGGYTF. Supplemented by reference TRBV5-1 and TRBJ1-2, the full variable domain reads KAGVTQTPRYLIKTRGQQVTLSCSPISGHRSVSWYQQTPGQGLQFLFEYFSETQRNKGNFPGRFSGRQFSNSRSEMNVSTLELGDSALYLCASSRTGPGGYTFGSGTRLTVV.

This CDR3 is CASRALNQPQHF. The CDR3 nucleotides read TGTGCCAGTCGGGCCCTCAATCAGCCCCAGCATTTT. V is TRBV28 and J is TRBJ1-5; D is undetermined. V dropped 9 bases and J dropped 3 bases, with 9 bases sitting between them. The CDR3 contains 12 residues. Germline V CDR1 and CDR2: MDHEN, SYDVKM. Full variable domain (missing parts from reference TRBV28 and TRBJ1-5): DVKVTQSSRYLVKRTGEKVFLECVQDMDHENMFWYRQDPGLGLRLIYFSYDVKMKEKGDIPEGYSVSREKKERFSLILESASTNQTSMYLCASRALNQPQHFGDGTRLSIL.

The chain employs TRBV27 and TRBJ2-3; TRBD1 is a possible D gene (6 bases). The germline gives CDR1 MNHEY, CDR2 SMNVEV (reference sequence). The CDR3 is made up of 9 amino acids. The V end was cut by 9 bases, the J end by 11 bases, with 9 bases between. The CDR3 spells CARRGGQYF. In DNA, the CDR3 is TGTGCCAGGAGAGGGGGGCAGTATTTT.

This clone has a handful of counts. Other DNA sequences within the sample encode an identical CDR3. Written as DNA, the CDR3 is TGCAGCGTTGAGACCTCCTACGAGCAGTACTTC. This gives the protein CSVETSYEQYF. The chain recombines TRBV29-1 with TRBJ2-7; D gene uncertain. This CDR3 comprises 11 residues. The germline gives CDR1 SQVTM, CDR2 ANQGSEA. The ends were cut back, 3 bases at V and 0 bases at J, with 3 bases in the middle.

The rearrangement links TRBV2 to TRBJ2-3; weak D call: TRBD1 (5 bases). Trimming removed 10 bases at V and 2 bases at J, with 16 bases between. This CDR3 comprises 14 residues. Germline CDR1 and CDR2: SNHLY and FYNNEI. As DNA, the CDR3 is TGTGCCACAGAAAGGGGCCGATTCACAGATACGCAGTATTTT. The encoded protein is CATERGRFTDTQYF.

This chain connects TRBV29-1 to TRBJ1-2; D remains unclear. Trimming stripped 7 bases from V and 7 bases from J, with 16 bases between. The germline gives CDR1 SQVTM, CDR2 ANQGSEA. The CDR3 runs to 12 residues. CDR3 sequence reads: CSGRLAPGGYTF. Written as DNA, the CDR3 is TGCAGCGGAAGGTTAGCGCCCGGTGGCTACACCTTC.

This chain links TRBV5-1 with TRBJ2-7; D perhaps matches TRBD2 (6 bases). Trimming cost V 0 bases and J 3 bases, with 13 bases left between them. Germline CDR1 SGHRS, CDR2 YFSETQ. The CDR3 extends over 15 amino acids. CDR3 DNA sequence: TGCGCCAGCAGCTTGGGGGAGGTCAGTCTCTACGAGCAGTACTTC. Translated, it gives CASSLGEVSLYEQYF.

V is TRBV30 and J is TRBJ2-5, with 7 bases lining up with TRBD2. Trimming took 1 base from V and 2 from J; bases not matched to a gene: 1. This CDR3 spans 13 amino acids. Germline assignment: CDR1 GTSNPN and CDR2 SVGIG (reference sequence). The CDR3 sequence is CAWSGTRQETQYF. CDR3 sequence (DNA): TGTGCCTGGAGTGGGACTAGGCAAGAGACCCAGTACTTC. Complete variable domain (other parts from reference TRBV30 and TRBJ2-5): SQTIHQWPATLVQPVGSPLSLECTVEGTSNPNLYWYRQAAGRGLQLLFYSVGIGQISSEVPQNLSASRPQDRQFILSSKKLLLSDSGFYLCAWSGTRQETQYFGPGTRLLVL.

V and J are TRBV29-1 and TRBJ2-2; 7 bases match TRBD2. The CDR3 spans 15 residues. From germline, CDR1 is SQVTM and CDR2 ANQGSEA. The V and J ends lost 6 bases and 0 bases, in that order; junction bases with no gene match: 7. The CDR3 spells CSVDGGTANTGELFF. The CDR3 DNA follows: TGCAGCGTCGACGGGGGGACTGCGAACACCGGGGAGCTGTTTTTT.

The CDR3, as DNA: TGTGCCACCTCGACAGGGGTGAGCAATCAGCCCCAGCATTTT. This translates into CATSTGVSNQPQHF. The chain uses TRBV15 and TRBJ1-5; TRBD1 agrees at 8 bases. Germline CDR1 LNHNV, CDR2 YYDKDF (reference sequence). V lost 8 bases to trimming and J lost 1 base; unmatched junction nucleotides: 4. The CDR3 runs 14 residues.

This clone was observed at least ten times. This rearrangement joins TRBV7-8 to TRBJ1-3; the D is unclear. V shed 5 bases and J shed 3 bases, with 8 bases lying between them. From germline, CDR1 is SGHVS and CDR2 FQNEAQ. The CDR3 runs 13 residues. CDR3 nucleotides: TGTGCCAGCAGCGCCGCCTTTGGAAACACCATATATTTT. Protein product: CASSAAFGNTIYF.

The rearrangement uses TRBV11-2 and TRBJ2-5; D unresolved. CDR1 is SGHAT, CDR2 FQNNGV, per germline. CDR3 length equals 14 residues. The V end lost 5 bases, the J end lost 3 bases, and 13 bases lay between the germline ends. The CDR3 protein is CASSDSFVEETQYF. DNA of the CDR3: TGTGCCAGCAGCGATAGCTTTGTGGAAGAGACCCAGTACTTC.

This clone has just a few counts. The gene calls are TRBV29-1 and TRBJ2-1; D remains unclear. This CDR3 is 14 amino acids long. Trimming took off 6 bases at V and 1 base at J, with 13 bases between the two ends. Germline CDR1 and CDR2: SQVTM and ANQGSEA. CDR3 residues: CSVVKPPSYNEQFF. CDR3 DNA: TGCAGCGTCGTAAAACCCCCTTCCTACAATGAGCAGTTCTTC.

In regard to this clone: A read error may produce the germline difference seen at one junction end. The chain recombines TRBV4-3 with TRBJ1-2; no firm D call. The CDR3 has 12 residues. Germline CDR1 is LGHNA and CDR2 is YSLEER. CDR3 sequence (DNA): TGCGCCAGCAGCCAAGGAGGGTATGACTACACCTTC. Translated: CASSQGGYDYTF.

This clone was detected a few times. The gene calls are TRBV5-1 and TRBJ2-1; possible D gene TRBD2, 5 bases. This CDR3 has 12 residues. The V end was cut by 0 bases, the J end by 10 bases, with 8 bases between. Germline-derived CDR1 and CDR2 are SGHRS and YFSETQ. The CDR3 nucleotides are TGCGCCAGCAGCTTGGGAGGGAAGGAGCAGTTCTTC. This codes for CASSLGGKEQFF. The complete variable domain, with remaining parts taken from reference TRBV5-1 and TRBJ2-1, reads KAGVTQTPRYLIKTRGQQVTLSCSPISGHRSVSWYQQTPGQGLQFLFEYFSETQRNKGNFPGRFSGRQFSNSRSEMNVSTLELGDSALYLCASSLGGKEQFFGPGTRLTVL.